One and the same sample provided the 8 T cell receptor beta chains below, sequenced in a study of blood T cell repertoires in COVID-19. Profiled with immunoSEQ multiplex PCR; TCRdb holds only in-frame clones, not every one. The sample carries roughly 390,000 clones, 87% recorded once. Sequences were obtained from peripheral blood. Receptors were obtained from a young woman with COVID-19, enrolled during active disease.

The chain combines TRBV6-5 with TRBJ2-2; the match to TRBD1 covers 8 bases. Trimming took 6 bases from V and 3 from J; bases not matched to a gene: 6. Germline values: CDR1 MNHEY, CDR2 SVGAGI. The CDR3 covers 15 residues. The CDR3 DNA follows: TGTGCCAGCAGAGATGGACAGGGCGACACCGGGGAGCTGTTTTTT. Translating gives CASRDGQGDTGELFF.

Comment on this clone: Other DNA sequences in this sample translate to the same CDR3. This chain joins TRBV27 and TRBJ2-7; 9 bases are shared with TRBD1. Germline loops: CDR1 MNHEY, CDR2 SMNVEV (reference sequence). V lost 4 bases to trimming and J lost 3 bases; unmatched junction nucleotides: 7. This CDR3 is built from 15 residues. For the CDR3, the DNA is TGTGCCAGCAGTTCCCCGGGGACAGGGAGCTACGAGCAGTACTTC. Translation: CASSSPGTGSYEQYF.

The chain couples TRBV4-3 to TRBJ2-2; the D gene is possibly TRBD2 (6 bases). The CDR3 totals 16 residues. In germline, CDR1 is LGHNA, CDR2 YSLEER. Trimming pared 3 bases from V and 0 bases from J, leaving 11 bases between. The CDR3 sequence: CASSHLGSSNTGELFF. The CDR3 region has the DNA TGCGCCAGCAGCCATCTCGGGAGCTCGAACACCGGGGAGCTGTTTTTT.

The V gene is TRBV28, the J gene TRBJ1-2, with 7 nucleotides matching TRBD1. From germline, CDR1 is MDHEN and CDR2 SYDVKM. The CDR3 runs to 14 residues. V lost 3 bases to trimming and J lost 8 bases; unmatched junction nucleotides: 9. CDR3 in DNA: TGTGCCAGCAGTTTGGGACAGTCTACGGAGGGCTACACCTTC. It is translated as CASSLGQSTEGYTF.

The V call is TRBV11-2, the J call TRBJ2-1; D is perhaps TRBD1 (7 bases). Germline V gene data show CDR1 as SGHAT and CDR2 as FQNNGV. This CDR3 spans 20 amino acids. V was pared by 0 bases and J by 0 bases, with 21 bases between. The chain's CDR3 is CASSLESGGLAESSYNEQFF. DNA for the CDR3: TGTGCCAGCAGCTTAGAGTCAGGGGGATTAGCGGAGAGCTCCTACAATGAGCAGTTCTTC.

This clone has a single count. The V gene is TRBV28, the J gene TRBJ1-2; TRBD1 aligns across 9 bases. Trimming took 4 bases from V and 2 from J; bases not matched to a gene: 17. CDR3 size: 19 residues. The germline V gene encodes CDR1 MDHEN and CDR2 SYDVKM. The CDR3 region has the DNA TGTGCCAGCAGTTCCCGTACCAGGCCGGGACAGGGAGGGAACTATGGCTACACCTTC. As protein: CASSSRTRPGQGGNYGYTF.

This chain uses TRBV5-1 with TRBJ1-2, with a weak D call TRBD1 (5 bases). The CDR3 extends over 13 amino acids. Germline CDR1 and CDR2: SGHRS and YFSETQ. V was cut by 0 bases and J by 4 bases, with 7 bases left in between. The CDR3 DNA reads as TGCGCCAGCAGCTTGGAACAGGTCTATGGCTACACCTTC. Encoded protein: CASSLEQVYGYTF.

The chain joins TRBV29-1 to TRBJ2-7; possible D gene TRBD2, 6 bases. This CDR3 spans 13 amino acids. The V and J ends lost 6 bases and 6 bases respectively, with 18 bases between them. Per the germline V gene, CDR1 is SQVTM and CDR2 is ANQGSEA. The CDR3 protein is CSVAGSRTVEQYF. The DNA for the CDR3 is TGCAGCGTCGCCGGGAGCAGGACGGTCGAGCAGTACTTC.